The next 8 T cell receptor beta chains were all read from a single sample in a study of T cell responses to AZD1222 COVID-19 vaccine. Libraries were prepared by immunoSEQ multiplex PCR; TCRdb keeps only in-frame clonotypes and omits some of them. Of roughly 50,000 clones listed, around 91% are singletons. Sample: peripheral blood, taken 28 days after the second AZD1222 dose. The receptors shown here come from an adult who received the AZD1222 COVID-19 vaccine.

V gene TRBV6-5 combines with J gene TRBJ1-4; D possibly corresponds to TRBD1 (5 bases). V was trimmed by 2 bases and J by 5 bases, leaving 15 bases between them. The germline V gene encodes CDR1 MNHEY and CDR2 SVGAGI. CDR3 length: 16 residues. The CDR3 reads CASSYPAGQMNEKLFF. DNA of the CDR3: TGTGCCAGCAGTTACCCCGCAGGGCAGATGAATGAAAAACTGTTTTTT.

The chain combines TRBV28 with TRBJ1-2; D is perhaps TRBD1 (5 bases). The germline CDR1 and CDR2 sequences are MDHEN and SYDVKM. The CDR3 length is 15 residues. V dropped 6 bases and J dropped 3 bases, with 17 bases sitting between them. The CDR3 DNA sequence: TGTGCCAGCAGGTTAATGGGGGATCGGGACTATGGCTACACCTTC. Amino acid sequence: CASRLMGDRDYGYTF.

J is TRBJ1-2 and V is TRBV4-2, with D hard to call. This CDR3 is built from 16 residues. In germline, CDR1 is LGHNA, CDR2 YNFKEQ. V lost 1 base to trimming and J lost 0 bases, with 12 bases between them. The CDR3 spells CASSQGRAVANYGYTF. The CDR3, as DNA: TGTGCCAGCAGCCAAGGGAGGGCGGTCGCTAACTATGGCTACACCTTC.

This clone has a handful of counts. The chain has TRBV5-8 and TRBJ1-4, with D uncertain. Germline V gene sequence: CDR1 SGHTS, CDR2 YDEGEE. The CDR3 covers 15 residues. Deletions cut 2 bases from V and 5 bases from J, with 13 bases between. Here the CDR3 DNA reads TGTGCCAGCAGCTTAGGCGGATACCAAAATGAAAAACTGTTTTTT. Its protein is CASSLGGYQNEKLFF.

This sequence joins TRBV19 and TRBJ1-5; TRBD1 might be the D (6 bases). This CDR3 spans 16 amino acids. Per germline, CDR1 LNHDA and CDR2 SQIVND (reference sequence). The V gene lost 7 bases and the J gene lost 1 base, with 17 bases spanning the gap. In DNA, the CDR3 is TGTGCCAGTACCCTTTACACCGGGACAAGCAATCAGCCCCAGCATTTT. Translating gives CASTLYTGTSNQPQHF.

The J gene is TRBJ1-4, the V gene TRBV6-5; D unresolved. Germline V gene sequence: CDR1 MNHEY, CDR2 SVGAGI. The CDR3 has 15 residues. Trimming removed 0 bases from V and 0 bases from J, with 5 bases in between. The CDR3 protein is CASSYSQATNEKLFF. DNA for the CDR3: TGTGCCAGCAGTTACTCCCAGGCAACTAATGAAAAACTGTTTTTT.

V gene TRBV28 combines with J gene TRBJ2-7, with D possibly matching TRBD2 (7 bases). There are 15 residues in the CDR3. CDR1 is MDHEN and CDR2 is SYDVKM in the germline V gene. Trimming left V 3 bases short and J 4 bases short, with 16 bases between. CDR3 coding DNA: TGTGCCAGCAGTTTGAGCCCCAGGGGAGGGTACGAGCAGTACTTC. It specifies CASSLSPRGGYEQYF.

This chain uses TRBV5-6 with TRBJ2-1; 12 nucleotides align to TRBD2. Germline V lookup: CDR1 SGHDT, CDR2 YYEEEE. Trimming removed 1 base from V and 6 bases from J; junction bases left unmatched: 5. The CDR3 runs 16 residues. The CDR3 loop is CASSLWLAGGPNEQFF. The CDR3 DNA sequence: TGTGCCAGCAGCTTGTGGCTAGCGGGAGGGCCCAATGAGCAGTTCTTC. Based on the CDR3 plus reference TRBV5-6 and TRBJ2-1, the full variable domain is DAGVTQSPTHLIKTRGQQVTLRCSPKSGHDTVSWYQQALGQGPQFIFQYYEEEERQRGNFPDRFSGHQFPNYSSELNVNALLLGDSALYLCASSLWLAGGPNEQFFGPGTRLTVL.